These T cell receptor beta chains were read from a single sample in a study of blood T cells in healthy people across ages. TCRdb itself ran the 5' RACE reads through MiXCR, one entry per CDR3 protein. The profile shows 800,000 to 950,000 distinct CDR3 sequences, roughly 35% of them singletons. Sequenced sample: blood. These receptors were taken from a man aged 18-30 years in good health. The CDR3 runs from the conserved cysteine through the conserved F or W. Fields, in order: D gene, clone size, J gene, V gene, CDR3 protein, CDR3 DNA. A D gene is named only where the DNA matches it firmly. Not all rows give a size; the values are once, few, many and, for expanded clones, a class.

TRBD1,many,TRBJ2-1,TRBV7-9,CASTGDSYNEQFF,TGTGCCAGCACCGGGGACAGCTACAATGAGCAGTTCTTC
NA,NA,TRBJ2-5,TRBV7-2,CASSLGGAALQETQYF,TGTGCCAGCAGCTTAGGCGGGGCCGCCCTCCAAGAGACCCAGTACTTC
NA,many,TRBJ2-5,TRBV12-3/TRBV12-4,CASRYREETQYF,TGTGCCAGCAGGTACAGGGAGGAGACCCAGTACTTC
NA,NA,TRBJ2-3,TRBV7-2,CASSLSGPGTDTQYF,TGTGCCAGCAGCTTATCGGGCCCCGGGACAGATACGCAGTATTTT
TRBD1,NA,TRBJ2-7,TRBV6-6,CASSARDRPSYEQYF,TGTGCCAGCAGTGCCAGGGACAGGCCCTCCTACGAGCAGTACTTC
NA,NA,TRBJ1-2,TRBV20-1,CSARETDRVYGYTF,TGCAGTGCTAGGGAGACGGACAGAGTCTATGGCTACACCTTC
NA,few,TRBJ1-1,TRBV18,CASSPSQRNTEAFF,TGTGCCAGCTCACCGTCACAGAGGAACACTGAAGCTTTCTTT
TRBD1,NA,TRBJ2-5,TRBV6-1,CASRPGQGAFVYQETQYF,TGTGCCAGCAGGCCCGGACAGGGGGCTTTCGTATACCAAGAGACCCAGTACTTC
TRBD1,NA,TRBJ2-2,TRBV6-5,CASSYRDRVNTGELFF,TGTGCCAGCAGTTACCGGGACAGGGTCAACACCGGGGAGCTGTTTTTT
NA,NA,TRBJ1-2,TRBV7-3,CASSPGEAAGYTF,TGTGCCAGCAGCCCAGGGGAGGCAGCCGGCTACACCTTC
NA,few,TRBJ1-5,TRBV7-9,CASSLVGGEGANQPQHF,TGTGCCAGCAGCTTAGTCGGCGGGGAAGGAGCCAATCAGCCCCAGCATTTT
TRBD2,NA,TRBJ2-3,TRBV10-3,CTISESSSGPSTDTQYF,TGTACCATCAGTGAGTCGTCTAGCGGGCCTAGCACAGATACGCAGTATTTT
NA,few,TRBJ1-2,TRBV12-3/TRBV12-4,CASSPPWYTF,TGTGCCAGCAGTCCGCCTTGGTACACCTTC
TRBD2,few,TRBJ2-5,TRBV7-8,CASSRLAVIQETQYF,TGTGCCAGCAGTCGACTAGCGGTAATCCAAGAGACCCAGTACTTC
NA,NA,TRBJ2-7,TRBV3-1,CASSQDWASYEQYF,TGTGCCAGCAGCCAAGATTGGGCCTCCTACGAGCAGTACTTC
TRBD1,NA,TRBJ2-3,TRBV5-1,CASSLWTGGTQGSQYF,TGCGCCAGCAGCTTGTGGACAGGAGGCACACAGGGTTCGCAGTATTTT
NA,NA,TRBJ1-2,TRBV9,CASSATAPANYGYTF,TGTGCCAGCAGCGCCACAGCTCCGGCTAACTATGGCTACACCTTC
TRBD2,many,TRBJ2-3,TRBV5-1,CASSYLAGGTDTQYF,TGCGCCAGCAGCTACCTAGCGGGGGGCACAGATACGCAGTATTTT
NA,NA,TRBJ1-1,TRBV6-2/TRBV6-3,CASSPGRQAFF,TGTGCCAGCAGCCCGGGACGCCAAGCTTTCTTT
TRBD2,few,TRBJ2-3,TRBV6-5,CASSYSTSGGAATQYF,TGTGCCAGCAGTTACTCTACTAGCGGGGGGGCCGCTACGCAGTATTTT
TRBD2,few,TRBJ2-5,TRBV25-1,CASSERRASGIQETQYF,TGTGCCAGCAGTGAACGTCGGGCTAGCGGAATCCAAGAGACCCAGTACTTC
NA,NA,TRBJ1-5,TRBV20-1,CSARDVSNQPQHF,TGCAGTGCTAGGGACGTTAGCAATCAGCCCCAGCATTTT